This T cell receptor beta chain was recorded in a study of blood T cell repertoires in COVID-19. Looking at the study overall: Researchers got acute and convalescent COVID-19 samples from the United States, Italy and Spain. T cells, B-cell-depleted T cells, or PBMCs supplied cDNA or gDNA.

The CDR3 has 14 amino acids. J was trimmed by 4 bases and V by 4 bases; bases with no gene match: 6. Germline CDR1 is LNHDA and CDR2 is SQIVND (reference sequence). Authors' processing steps: From reference gene primer amplification, estimates of nucleated cell counts were derived. Sequencing was performed with immunoSEQ multiplex PCR; in TCRdb, only in-frame clones are kept and a portion is missing. The V and J calls and the clone size are those of that table, but D and trimming were determined from the DNA. This table holds more than 110,000 clones, approximately 85% found once. Worth noting for this clone: Additional DNA sequences in this sample encode the identical CDR3.

The chain has TRBV19 and TRBJ1-1, with 7 positions matching TRBD1. This clonotype originated in a woman older than 75 with acute or convalescent COVID-19. The sample comprised peripheral blood. The CDR3 spells CASSTRQGATEAFF. The CDR3, as DNA: TGTGCCAGTAGTACTCGACAGGGTGCCACTGAAGCTTTCTTT. The full variable domain, its missing parts supplied by reference TRBV19 and TRBJ1-1, is DGGITQSPKYLFRKEGQNVTLSCEQNLNHDAMYWYRQDPGQGLRLIYYSQIVNDFQKGDIAEGYSVSREKKESFPLTVTSAQKNPTAFYLCASSTRQGATEAFFGQGTRLTVV.